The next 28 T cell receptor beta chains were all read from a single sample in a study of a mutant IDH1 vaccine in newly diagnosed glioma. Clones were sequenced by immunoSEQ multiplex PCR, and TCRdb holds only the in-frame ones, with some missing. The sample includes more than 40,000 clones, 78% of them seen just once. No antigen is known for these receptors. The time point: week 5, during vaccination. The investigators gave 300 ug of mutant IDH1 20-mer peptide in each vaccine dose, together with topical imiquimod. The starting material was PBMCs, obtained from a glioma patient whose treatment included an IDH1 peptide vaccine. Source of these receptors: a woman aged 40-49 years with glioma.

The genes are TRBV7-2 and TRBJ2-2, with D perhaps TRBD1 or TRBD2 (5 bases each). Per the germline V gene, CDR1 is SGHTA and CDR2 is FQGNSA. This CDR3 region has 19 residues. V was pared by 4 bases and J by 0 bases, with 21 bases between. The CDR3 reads CASSSPLPGTAANTGELFF. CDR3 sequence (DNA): TGTGCCAGCAGCTCCCCCCTCCCCGGGACGGCTGCGAACACCGGGGAGCTGTTTTTT. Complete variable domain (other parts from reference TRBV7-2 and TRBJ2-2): GAGVSQSPSNKVTEKGKDVELRCDPISGHTALYWYRQSLGQGLEFLIYFQGNSAPDKSGLPSDRFSAERTGGSVSTLTIQRTQQEDSAVYLCASSSPLPGTAANTGELFFGEGSRLTVL.

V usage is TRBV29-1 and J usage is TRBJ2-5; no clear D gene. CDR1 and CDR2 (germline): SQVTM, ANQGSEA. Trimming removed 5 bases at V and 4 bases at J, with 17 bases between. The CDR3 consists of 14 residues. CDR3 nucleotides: TGCAGCGTTTTTTACTCTGTCGGCGGAGAGACCCAGTACTTC. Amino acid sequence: CSVFYSVGGETQYF.

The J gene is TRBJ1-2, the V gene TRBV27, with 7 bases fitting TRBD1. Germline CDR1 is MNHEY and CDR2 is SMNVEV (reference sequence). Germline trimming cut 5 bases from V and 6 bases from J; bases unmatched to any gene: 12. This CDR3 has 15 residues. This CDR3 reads CASSAHQTGPNGYTF. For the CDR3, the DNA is TGTGCCAGCAGTGCTCACCAGACAGGGCCAAATGGCTACACCTTC.

The CDR3 is CASSRGGPSYEQYF. CDR3 in DNA: TGTGCCAGCAGCCGCGGGGGGCCCTCCTACGAGCAGTACTTC. V and J are TRBV27 and TRBJ2-7; 8 bases fit TRBD2. In germline, CDR1 is MNHEY, CDR2 SMNVEV (reference sequence). The CDR3 contains 14 residues. The trim removed 6 bases at V and 0 bases at J, leaving 4 bases unmatched.

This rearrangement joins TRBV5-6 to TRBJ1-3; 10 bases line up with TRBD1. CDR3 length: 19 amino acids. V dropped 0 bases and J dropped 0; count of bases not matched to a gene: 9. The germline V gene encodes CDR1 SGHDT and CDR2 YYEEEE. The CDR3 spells CASSLAGTGAPISGNTIYF. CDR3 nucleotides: TGTGCCAGCAGCTTGGCCGGGACAGGGGCGCCCATCTCTGGAAACACCATATATTTT.

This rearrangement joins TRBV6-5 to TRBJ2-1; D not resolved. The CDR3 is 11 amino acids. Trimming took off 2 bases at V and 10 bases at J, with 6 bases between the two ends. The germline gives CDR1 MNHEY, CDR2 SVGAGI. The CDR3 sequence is CASSYGREQFF. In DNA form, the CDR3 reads TGTGCCAGCAGTTACGGCAGGGAGCAGTTCTTC.

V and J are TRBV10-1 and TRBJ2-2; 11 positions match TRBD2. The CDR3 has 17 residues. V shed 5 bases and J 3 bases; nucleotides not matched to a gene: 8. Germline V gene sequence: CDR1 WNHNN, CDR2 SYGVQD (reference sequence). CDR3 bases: TGCGCCAGCAGTCAATATACTAGCGGGGGACACACCGGGGAGCTGTTTTTT. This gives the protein CASSQYTSGGHTGELFF.

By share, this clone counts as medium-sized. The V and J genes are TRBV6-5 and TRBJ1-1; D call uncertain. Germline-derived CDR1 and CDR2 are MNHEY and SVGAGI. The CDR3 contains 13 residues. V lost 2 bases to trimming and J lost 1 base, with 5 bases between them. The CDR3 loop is CASSYRANTEAFF. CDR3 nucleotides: TGTGCCAGCAGTTACCGAGCGAACACTGAAGCTTTCTTT.

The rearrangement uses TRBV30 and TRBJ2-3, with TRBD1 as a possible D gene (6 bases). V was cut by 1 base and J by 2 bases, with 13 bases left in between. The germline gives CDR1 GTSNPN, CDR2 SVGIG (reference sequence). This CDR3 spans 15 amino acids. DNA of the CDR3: TGTGCCTGGAGTGGGTGGGGGCAAATCACAGATACGCAGTATTTT. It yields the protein CAWSGWGQITDTQYF.

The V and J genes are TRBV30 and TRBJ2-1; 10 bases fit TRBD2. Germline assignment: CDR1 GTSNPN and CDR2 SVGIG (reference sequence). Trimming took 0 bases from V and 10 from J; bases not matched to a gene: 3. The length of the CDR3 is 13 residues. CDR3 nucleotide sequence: TGTGCCTGGAGTGTACAGGGACTAGCGGAGCAGTTCTTC. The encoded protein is CAWSVQGLAEQFF.

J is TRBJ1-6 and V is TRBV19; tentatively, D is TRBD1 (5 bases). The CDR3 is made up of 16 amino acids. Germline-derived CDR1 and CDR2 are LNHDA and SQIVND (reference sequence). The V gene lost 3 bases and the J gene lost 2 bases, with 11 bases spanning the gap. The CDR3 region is CASSIRGRAYNSPLHF. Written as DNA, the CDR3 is TGTGCCAGTAGTATTCGGGGGAGGGCCTATAATTCACCCCTCCACTTT.

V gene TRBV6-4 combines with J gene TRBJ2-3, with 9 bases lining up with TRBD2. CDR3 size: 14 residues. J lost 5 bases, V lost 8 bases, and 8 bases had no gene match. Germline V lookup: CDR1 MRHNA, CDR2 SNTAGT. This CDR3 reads CASRGGAGGDTQYF. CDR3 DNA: TGTGCCAGCCGCGGGGGGGCTGGAGGAGATACGCAGTATTTT.

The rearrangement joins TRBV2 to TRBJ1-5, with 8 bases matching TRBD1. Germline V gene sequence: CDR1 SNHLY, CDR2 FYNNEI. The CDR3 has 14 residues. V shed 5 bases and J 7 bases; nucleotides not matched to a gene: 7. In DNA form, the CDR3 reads TGTGCCAGCAGTCTGCAGGGGGCGCGACAGCCCCAGCATTTT. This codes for CASSLQGARQPQHF.

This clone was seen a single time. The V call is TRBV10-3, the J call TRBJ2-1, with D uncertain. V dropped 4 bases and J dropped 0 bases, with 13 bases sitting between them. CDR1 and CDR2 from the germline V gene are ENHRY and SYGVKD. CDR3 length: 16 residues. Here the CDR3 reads CAISGTGLSSYNEQFF. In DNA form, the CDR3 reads TGTGCCATCAGTGGGACGGGCCTGAGCTCCTACAATGAGCAGTTCTTC.

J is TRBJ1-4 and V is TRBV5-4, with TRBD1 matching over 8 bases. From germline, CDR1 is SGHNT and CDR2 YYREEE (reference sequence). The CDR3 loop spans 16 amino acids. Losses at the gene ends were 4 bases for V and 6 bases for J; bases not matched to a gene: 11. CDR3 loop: CASSRKTSGGDEKLFF. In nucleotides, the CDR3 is TGTGCCAGCAGCCGCAAAACGTCAGGGGGCGATGAAAAACTGTTTTTT.

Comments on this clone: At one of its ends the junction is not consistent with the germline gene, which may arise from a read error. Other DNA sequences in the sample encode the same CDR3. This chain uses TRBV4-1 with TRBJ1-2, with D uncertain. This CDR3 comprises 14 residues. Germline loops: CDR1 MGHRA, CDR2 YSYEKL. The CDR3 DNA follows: TGCGCCAGCACCAGCGAGGGCGGACGCTATGGCTACACTTTC. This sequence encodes CASTSEGGRYGYTF.

The CDR3 region has the DNA TGTGCCAGCAGAGGACAGGGGCCTTTCACTAATGAAAAACTGTTTTTT. Protein sequence: CASRGQGPFTNEKLFF. This chain connects TRBV6-6 to TRBJ1-4; TRBD1 matches at 9 bases. The J segment lost 2 bases and the V segment lost 6 bases, leaving 7 bases of the junction unmatched. The CDR3 has 16 residues. Germline V gives CDR1 MNHNY, CDR2 SVGAGI (reference sequence).

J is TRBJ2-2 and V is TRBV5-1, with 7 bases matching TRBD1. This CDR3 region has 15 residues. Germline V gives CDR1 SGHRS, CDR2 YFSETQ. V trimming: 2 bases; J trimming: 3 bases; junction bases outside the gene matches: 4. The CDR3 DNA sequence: TGCGCCAGCAGCTTCTCCACAGGGGACACCGGGGAGCTGTTTTTT. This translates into CASSFSTGDTGELFF.

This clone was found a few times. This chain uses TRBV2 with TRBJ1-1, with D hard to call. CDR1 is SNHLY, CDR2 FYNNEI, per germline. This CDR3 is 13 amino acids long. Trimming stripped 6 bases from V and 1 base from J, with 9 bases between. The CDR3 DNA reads TGTGCCAGCAGACAAAACACGAACACTGAAGCTTTCTTT. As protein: CASRQNTNTEAFF.

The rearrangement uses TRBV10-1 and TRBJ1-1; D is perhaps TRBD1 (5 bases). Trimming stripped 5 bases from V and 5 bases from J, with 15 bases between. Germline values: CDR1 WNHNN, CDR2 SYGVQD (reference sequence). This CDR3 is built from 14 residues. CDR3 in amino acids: CASSQGSKGTEAFF. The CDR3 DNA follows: TGCGCCAGCAGTCAGGGATCTAAAGGGACTGAAGCTTTCTTT.

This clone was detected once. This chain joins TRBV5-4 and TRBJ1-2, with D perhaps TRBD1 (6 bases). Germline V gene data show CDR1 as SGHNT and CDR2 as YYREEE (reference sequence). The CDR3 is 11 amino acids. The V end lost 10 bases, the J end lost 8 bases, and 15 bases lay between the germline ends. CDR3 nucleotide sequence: TGTGCCGGCCACAGGGTTGGCGGCTACACCTTC. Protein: CAGHRVGGYTF.

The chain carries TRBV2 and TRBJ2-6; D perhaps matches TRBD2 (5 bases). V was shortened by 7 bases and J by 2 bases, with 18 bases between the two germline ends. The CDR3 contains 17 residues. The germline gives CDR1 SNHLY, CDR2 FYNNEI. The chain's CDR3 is CASTGEKRITGANVLTF. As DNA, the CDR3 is TGTGCCAGCACCGGGGAGAAGCGGATAACTGGGGCCAACGTCCTGACTTTC.

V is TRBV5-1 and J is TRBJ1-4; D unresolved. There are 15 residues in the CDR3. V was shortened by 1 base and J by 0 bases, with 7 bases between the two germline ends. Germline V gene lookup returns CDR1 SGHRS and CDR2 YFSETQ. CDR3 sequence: CASSLLGTTNEKLFF. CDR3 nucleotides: TGCGCCAGCAGCTTGCTGGGGACAACTAATGAAAAACTGTTTTTT. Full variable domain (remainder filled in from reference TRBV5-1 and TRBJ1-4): KAGVTQTPRYLIKTRGQQVTLSCSPISGHRSVSWYQQTPGQGLQFLFEYFSETQRNKGNFPGRFSGRQFSNSRSEMNVSTLELGDSALYLCASSLLGTTNEKLFFGSGTQLSVL.

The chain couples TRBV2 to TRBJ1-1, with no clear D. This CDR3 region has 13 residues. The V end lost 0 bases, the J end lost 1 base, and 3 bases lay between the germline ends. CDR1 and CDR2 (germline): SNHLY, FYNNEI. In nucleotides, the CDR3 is TGTGCCAGCAGTGAAGCAGGGAACACTGAAGCTTTCTTT. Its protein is CASSEAGNTEAFF.

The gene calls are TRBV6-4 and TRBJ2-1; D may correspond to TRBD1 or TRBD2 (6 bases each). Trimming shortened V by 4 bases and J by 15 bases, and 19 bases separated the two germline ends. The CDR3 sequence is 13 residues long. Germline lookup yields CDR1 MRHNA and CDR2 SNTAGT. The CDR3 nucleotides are TGTGCCAGCAGTGCCTACCTAGGGGGGCCGAGGTTCTTC. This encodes CASSAYLGGPRFF.

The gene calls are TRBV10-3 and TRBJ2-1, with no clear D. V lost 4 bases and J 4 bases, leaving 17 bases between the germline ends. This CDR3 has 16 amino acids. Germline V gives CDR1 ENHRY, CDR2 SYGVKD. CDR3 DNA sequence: TGTGCCATCAGTGTCTCCCGGACCCGAATATACAATGAGCAGTTCTTC. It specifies CAISVSRTRIYNEQFF.

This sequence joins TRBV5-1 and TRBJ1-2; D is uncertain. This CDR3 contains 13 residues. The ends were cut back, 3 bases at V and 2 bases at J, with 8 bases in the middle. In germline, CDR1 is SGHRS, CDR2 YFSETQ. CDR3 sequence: CASSSGPNYGYTF. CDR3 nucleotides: TGCGCCAGCAGCTCCGGACCAAACTATGGCTACACCTTC.

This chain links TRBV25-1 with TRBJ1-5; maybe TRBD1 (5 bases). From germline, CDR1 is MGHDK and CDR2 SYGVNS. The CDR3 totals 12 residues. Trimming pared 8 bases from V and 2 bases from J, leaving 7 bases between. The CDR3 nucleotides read TGTGCCAGCGGACAAGGCAATCAGCCCCAGCATTTT. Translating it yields CASGQGNQPQHF.